These 32 T cell receptor beta chains share one sample of origin, sequenced in a study of T cells expressing NK-cell markers. Reprocessing the 5' RACE reads, TCRdb reports a single entry for every CDR3 protein and omits DNA. The sample holds some 140,000 distinct CDR3 sequences. The specimen sequenced was blood T cells: a sorted CD56 or NKG2C T cell subset, CD4+ or CD8+ T cells, or bulk PBMC T cells (not recorded which). Receptors were obtained from a woman aged 50 to 65 in good health.

The V and J genes are TRBV29-1 and TRBJ2-7; absent DNA, TCRdb's TRBD1 call cannot be checked. This CDR3 contains 14 residues. The V gene's germline CDR1 is SQVTM and CDR2 ANQGSEA. The CDR3: CSVVSGGASYEQYF.

This chain connects TRBV6-4 to TRBJ2-1; the D call from TCRdb, TRBD1, cannot be confirmed without DNA. The CDR3 has 12 residues. CDR1 and CDR2 (germline): MRHNA, SNTAGT. The CDR3 region is CASSDLGGEQFF.

By frequency, this clonotype is medium-sized. The chain recombines TRBV9 with TRBJ2-3; TCRdb outputs TRBD1, but without DNA this stays unchecked. The CDR3 is 15 residues long. Germline CDR1 is SGDLS and CDR2 is YYNGEE. The CDR3 reads CASSDDRDNTDTQYF.

This chain uses TRBV9 with TRBJ2-2; the D call from TCRdb, TRBD2, cannot be confirmed without DNA. The V gene's germline CDR1 is SGDLS and CDR2 YYNGEE. The CDR3 loop spans 17 amino acids. The CDR3 sequence is CASSDLDSGRNTGELFF.

The chain uses TRBV5-1 and TRBJ2-7; with no DNA, the TCRdb D assignment of TRBD2 cannot be verified. Germline values: CDR1 SGHRS, CDR2 YFSETQ. The CDR3 covers 16 residues. CDR3 sequence reads: CASSFLAGAHSYEQYF.

V gene TRBV6-5 combines with J gene TRBJ1-5; TCRdb picks TRBD1, but there is no DNA to check that call. CDR1 and CDR2 (germline): MNHEY, SVGAGI. The CDR3 has 14 amino acids. The CDR3 sequence: CASSAGTGEQPQHF.

The V and J genes are TRBV6-5 and TRBJ1-2; as DNA is missing, the TRBD1 call by TCRdb cannot be tested. CDR1 and CDR2 from the germline V gene are MNHEY and SVGAGI. This CDR3 is 15 amino acids long. CDR3 in amino acids: CASSYVAGSPYGYTF.

J is TRBJ2-2 and V is TRBV2; TCRdb's D call of TRBD2 is untestable without DNA. Germline CDR1 is SNHLY and CDR2 is FYNNEI. The CDR3 sequence is 15 residues long. The CDR3 sequence is CAIQDLRANTGELFF. The complete variable domain, with remaining parts taken from reference TRBV2 and TRBJ2-2, reads EPEVTQTPSHQVTQMGQEVILRCVPISNHLYFYWYRQILGQKVEFLVSFYNNEISEKSEIFDDQFSVERPDGSNFTLKIRSTKLEDSAMYFCAIQDLRANTGELFFGEGSRLTVL.

The J gene is TRBJ2-7, the V gene TRBV7-9. The CDR3 extends over 13 amino acids. The germline gives CDR1 SEHNR, CDR2 FQNEAQ (reference sequence). Here the CDR3 reads CASSARATYEQYF.

The chain is built from TRBV15 and TRBJ1-5; TCRdb's D call, TRBD1, is unchecked because there is no DNA. Germline V gives CDR1 LNHNV, CDR2 YYDKDF (reference sequence). The CDR3 contains 14 residues. CDR3 loop: CATSSQGNTQPQHF.

The rearrangement joins TRBV3-1 to TRBJ2-7; TCRdb selects TRBD2, and the lack of DNA leaves this call unchecked. Germline CDR1 is LGHDT and CDR2 is YNNKEL (reference sequence). The CDR3 sequence is 17 residues long. CDR3 sequence: CASSQEGSGVESYEQYF.

The chain has TRBV30 and TRBJ2-3; TCRdb proposes TRBD2, but this gene call is untestable without DNA. The CDR3 totals 14 residues. Looked up from germline, CDR1 is GTSNPN and CDR2 is SVGIG (reference sequence). The CDR3 sequence: CAWSVGSGTDTQYF.

J is TRBJ2-1 and V is TRBV4-1; TCRdb names TRBD2, which stays unverified in the absence of DNA. Germline V gives CDR1 MGHRA, CDR2 YSYEKL. The CDR3 sequence is 13 residues long. CDR3 in amino acids: CASSHPGLSEQFF.

The chain links TRBV3-1 to TRBJ2-3; TCRdb picks TRBD1, but there is no DNA to check that call. The CDR3 consists of 15 residues. CDR1 LGHDT and CDR2 YNNKEL come from the germline V gene (reference sequence). CDR3 region: CASSQRGEWTDTQYF.

V is TRBV7-2 and J is TRBJ2-5. The CDR3 is 11 residues long. CDR1 and CDR2 from the germline V gene are SGHTA and FQGNSA. CDR3 amino acids: CASSQRETQYF.

The rearrangement joins TRBV13 to TRBJ2-3; there is no DNA to check the TCRdb D call of TRBD2. The CDR3 consists of 16 residues. Germline V gene sequence: CDR1 PRHDT, CDR2 FYEKMQ (reference sequence). CDR3 in amino acids: CASSLGRAGSTDTQYF.

The chain uses TRBV4-2 and TRBJ2-1; no DNA is available, so the TRBD2 call from TCRdb remains unchecked. The CDR3 loop spans 18 amino acids. CDR1 and CDR2 (germline): LGHNA, YNFKEQ. Here the CDR3 reads CASSQGGFSGSSYNEQFF.

The chain links TRBV7-2 to TRBJ2-3. CDR1 is SGHTA, CDR2 FQGNSA, per germline. The CDR3 is 14 amino acids. This CDR3 reads CASSWSTGTDTQYF.

CDR3: CATSTGQGAHQPQHF. This rearrangement joins TRBV15 to TRBJ1-5; TCRdb calls TRBD1, which cannot be checked without DNA. Germline CDR1 and CDR2: LNHNV and YYDKDF (reference sequence). This CDR3 is built from 15 residues.

The chain couples TRBV27 to TRBJ2-1; checking the TCRdb D call of TRBD2 is not possible without DNA. This CDR3 contains 15 residues. Germline CDR1 MNHEY, CDR2 SMNVEV (reference sequence). The CDR3 spells CASRPTGTSAYEQFF.

J is TRBJ2-5 and V is TRBV7-9; the D call of TRBD2 rests on TCRdb alone, since no DNA is present to check it. The germline V gene has CDR1 SEHNR and CDR2 FQNEAQ (reference sequence). This CDR3 contains 15 residues. CDR3 protein: CASSSTLAGSETQYF.

The CDR3 protein is CSAHRLNEQFF. This sequence joins TRBV20-1 and TRBJ2-1. Germline-derived CDR1 and CDR2 are DFQATT and SNEGSKA (reference sequence). CDR3 length: 11 amino acids.

The CDR3 loop reads CASSLSGANVLTF. This chain connects TRBV27 to TRBJ2-6. Germline CDR1 MNHEY, CDR2 SMNVEV (reference sequence). This CDR3 is 13 amino acids long.

The chain is built from TRBV4-1 and TRBJ2-1. Per the germline V gene, CDR1 is MGHRA and CDR2 is YSYEKL. CDR3 length equals 11 residues. This chain's CDR3 is CASSQGLKQFF.

This chain links TRBV3-1 with TRBJ2-1; TCRdb gives TRBD2 as the D gene, but with no DNA this cannot be confirmed. CDR3 length: 16 amino acids. Germline-derived CDR1 and CDR2 are LGHDT and YNNKEL (reference sequence). This CDR3 reads CASSRLAFSSYNEQFF.

The rearrangement joins TRBV12-3 or TRBV12-4 to TRBJ1-2. The CDR3 covers 15 residues. The CDR3 sequence is CASSLMETRIYGYTF.

The V and J genes are TRBV11-2 and TRBJ2-2; the TCRdb D gene call, TRBD2, has no DNA to confirm it. The CDR3 contains 11 residues. Germline CDR1 is SGHAT and CDR2 is FQNNGV. The CDR3 is CASRAAGELFF.

The chain uses TRBV27 and TRBJ2-7; TCRdb gives TRBD1 as the D gene, but with no DNA this cannot be confirmed. The CDR3 runs to 15 residues. Germline CDR1 MNHEY, CDR2 SMNVEV (reference sequence). CDR3: CASSPRQVPSVEQYF.

The chain links TRBV27 to TRBJ2-1; the D call from TCRdb, TRBD1, cannot be confirmed without DNA. This CDR3 comprises 15 residues. Germline V gene sequence: CDR1 MNHEY, CDR2 SMNVEV (reference sequence). This chain's CDR3 is CASNPLSSSYNEQFF.

The CDR3 loop is CASSFPAGGPDGELFF. The V gene is TRBV11-2, the J gene TRBJ2-2; without DNA, the TCRdb call of TRBD2 cannot be checked. The germline gives CDR1 SGHAT, CDR2 FQNNGV. The CDR3 spans 16 residues.

V usage is TRBV6-7 and J usage is TRBJ2-3; TCRdb names TRBD1, which stays unverified in the absence of DNA. TRBV6-7 is treated as an ORF (open reading frame) with a function not yet certain. The CDR3 totals 14 residues. This CDR3 is CASSYLRGRDTQYF.

CDR3: CASRTVNTEAFF. The gene calls are TRBV7-9 and TRBJ1-1. Germline CDR1 reads SEHNR; CDR2 reads FQNEAQ (reference sequence). The CDR3 consists of 12 residues. The whole variable domain, remainder taken from reference TRBV7-9 and TRBJ1-1, is DTGVSQNPRHKITKRGQNVTFRCDPISEHNRLYWYRQTLGQGPEFLTYFQNEAQLEKSRLLSDRFSAERPKGSFSTLEIQRTEQGDSAMYLCASRTVNTEAFFGQGTRLTVV.